Listed below are T cell receptor beta chains from one sample, sequenced in a study of blood T cell repertoires in COVID-19. Sequencing used immunoSEQ multiplex PCR; TCRdb keeps in-frame clones, though not all of them. In the table there are hundreds of thousands of clones, 70% to 90% of which are singletons. Material: peripheral blood. The receptors originated from a woman aged 25 to 39 with COVID-19, enrolled during active disease. The CDR3 runs from the conserved cysteine through the conserved F or W. Each record gives: J gene, clone size, D gene, V gene, CDR3 length, CDR3 protein, CDR3 DNA. A D gene is named only where the DNA matches it firmly. Expanded clones get a size class; other rows say once, few or many, or leave the size out.

TRBJ2-3	NA	TRBD2	TRBV4-1	17	CASSRSGSGGSTDTQYF	TGCGCCAGCAGTCGGTCTGGGAGCGGGGGAAGCACAGATACGCAGTATTTT
TRBJ2-5	once	TRBD2	TRBV11-3	16	CASSSPWEGNQETQYF	TGTGCCAGCAGCTCCCCGTGGGAGGGGAACCAAGAGACCCAGTACTTC
TRBJ2-3	NA	TRBD2	TRBV13	16	CASSLPRREREDTQYF	TGTGCCAGCAGCTTACCTCGGCGGGAGAGAGAAGATACGCAGTATTTT
TRBJ2-7	NA	TRBD1	TRBV10-1	16	CASSEVWGQGSYEQYF	TGCGCCAGCAGTGAGGTATGGGGACAGGGATCCTACGAGCAGTACTTC
TRBJ1-5	NA	TRBD1	TRBV19	17	CASSIYTGGPSNQPQHF	TGTGCCAGTAGTATCTATACAGGGGGTCCGAGCAATCAGCCCCAGCATTTT
TRBJ2-5	NA	TRBD1	TRBV29-1	14	CSVARTGEPGTQYF	TGCAGCGTCGCCCGGACAGGGGAGCCGGGGACCCAGTACTTC
TRBJ2-2	NA	NA	TRBV12-3/TRBV12-4	13	CASSLTNTGELFF	TGTGCCAGCAGTCTGACTAACACCGGGGAGCTGTTTTTT
TRBJ1-5	NA	NA	TRBV24-1	16	CATSDRRDTGYQPQHF	TGTGCCACCAGTGATCGGAGAGATACGGGGTATCAGCCCCAGCATTTT
TRBJ2-3	NA	TRBD1	TRBV18	14	CASSPGQGAYTQYF	TGTGCCAGCTCACCGGGACAGGGGGCATATACGCAGTATTTT
TRBJ2-3	NA	TRBD2	TRBV11-2	16	CASSLDHGGGTDTQYF	TGTGCCAGCAGCTTAGATCACGGGGGAGGGACTGATACGCAGTATTTT
TRBJ2-5	NA	NA	TRBV5-1	15	CASSLVAGAKETQYF	TGCGCCAGCAGCTTGGTGGCGGGGGCCAAAGAGACCCAGTACTTC
TRBJ2-5	NA	TRBD1	TRBV7-2	14	CASSLEARGRTQYF	TGTGCCAGCAGCTTAGAGGCCAGGGGGCGAACCCAGTACTTC
TRBJ2-3	NA	NA	TRBV15	14	CATSTGTETDTQYF	TGTGCCACCTCCACAGGGACGGAGACAGATACGCAGTATTTT
TRBJ1-5	NA	TRBD1	TRBV7-2	15	CASSPQGDSNQPQHF	TGTGCCAGCAGCCCCCAGGGGGATAGCAATCAGCCCCAGCATTTT
TRBJ2-1	NA	NA	TRBV28	15	CASSFGWSSYNEQFF	TGTGCCAGCAGTTTCGGCTGGAGCTCCTACAATGAGCAGTTCTTC
TRBJ2-1	NA	NA	TRBV7-2	12	CASSLLGSEQFF	TGTGCCAGCAGCTTATTGGGGAGTGAGCAGTTCTTC
TRBJ2-2	NA	NA	TRBV7-2	15	CASSLVWGDTGELFF	TGTGCCAGCAGCTTAGTGTGGGGAGACACCGGGGAGCTGTTTTTT
TRBJ1-3	NA	NA	TRBV4-1	15	CASSQPQGSGNTIYF	TGCGCCAGCAGCCAACCACAGGGCTCTGGAAACACCATATATTTT
TRBJ2-3	NA	TRBD1	TRBV5-1	15	CASSPTGQGADTQYF	TGCGCCAGCAGCCCCACGGGACAGGGAGCAGATACGCAGTATTTT
TRBJ2-4	NA	NA	TRBV24-1	13	CATSERAKNIQYF	TGTGCCACCAGTGAGAGAGCCAAAAACATTCAGTACTTC
TRBJ1-1	few	NA	TRBV6-2/TRBV6-3	16	CASSYSSMRSNTEAFF	TGTGCCAGCAGTTACTCGAGTATGAGATCGAACACTGAAGCTTTCTTT
TRBJ1-2	NA	NA	TRBV28	13	CASNKGFGYGYTF	TGTGCCAGTAACAAGGGGTTTGGCTATGGCTACACCTTC
TRBJ1-5	NA	TRBD1	TRBV13	14	CASSHGTVGQPQHF	TGTGCCAGCAGCCACGGGACAGTGGGGCAGCCCCAGCATTTT
TRBJ1-1	NA	NA	TRBV15	13	CATSRARGVEAFF	TGTGCCACCAGCAGAGCCAGGGGCGTGGAAGCTTTCTTT